This T cell receptor (beta chain) was retrieved from a study of CD8+CD57+ T cells in acquired aplastic anemia. Study-wide context: The average for DNA from sorted CD4+ and CD8+ cells was 3.2 ug. The average read count for CD4+ cells in healthy donors was some 9.9 million. Study-level results: The same twenty-nine CD8+ CDR3 sequences occurred in patients and in controls. Researchers reported that CD8+ Simpson's diversity was not significantly different in patients versus controls.

The template used for profiling TCR beta VDJ and CDR3 was genomic DNA. TCRdb redid the calling of the reads with MiXCR, one entry per CDR3 protein. The sample lists roughly 40,000 distinct CDR3 sequences; roughly 65% were seen once. In regard to this clonotype: Its antigen remains unknown.

The receptor was isolated from a human donor in good health, serving as a control. Sequenced input: sorted CD4+, CD8+, or CD8+CD57+ T cells (not recorded which) from PBMCs.

CDR3 residues: CSAPLMAGGTSYEQYF. The CDR3 region has the DNA TGCAGTGCCCCTCTGATGGCGGGAGGCACGTCCTACGAGCAGTACTTC. The V call is TRBV20-1, the J call TRBJ2-7; 8 bases are a match to TRBD2. This CDR3 contains 16 residues. V lost 6 bases, J lost 1 base, and 14 bases stayed unmatched. Germline CDR1 is DFQATT and CDR2 is SNEGSKA (reference sequence).